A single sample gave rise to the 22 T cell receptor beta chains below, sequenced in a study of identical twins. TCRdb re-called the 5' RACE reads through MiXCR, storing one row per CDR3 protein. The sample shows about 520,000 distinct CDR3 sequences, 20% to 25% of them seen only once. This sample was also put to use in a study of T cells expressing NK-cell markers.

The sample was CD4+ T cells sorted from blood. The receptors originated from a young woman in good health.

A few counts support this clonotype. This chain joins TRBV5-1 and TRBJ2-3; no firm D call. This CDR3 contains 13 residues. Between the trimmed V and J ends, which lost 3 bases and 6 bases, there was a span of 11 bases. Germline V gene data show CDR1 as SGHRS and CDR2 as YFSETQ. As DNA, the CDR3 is TGCGCCAGCAGCTCGACACCTTCGGATACGCAGTATTTT. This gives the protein CASSSTPSDTQYF.

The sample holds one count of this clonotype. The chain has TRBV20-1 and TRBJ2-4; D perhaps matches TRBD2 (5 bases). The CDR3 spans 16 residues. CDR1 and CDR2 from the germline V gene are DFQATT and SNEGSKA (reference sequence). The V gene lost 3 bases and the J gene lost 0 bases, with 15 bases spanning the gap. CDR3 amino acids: CSARAPEDRAKNIQYF. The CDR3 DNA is TGCAGTGCTAGGGCCCCGGAGGATCGAGCCAAAAACATTCAGTACTTC.

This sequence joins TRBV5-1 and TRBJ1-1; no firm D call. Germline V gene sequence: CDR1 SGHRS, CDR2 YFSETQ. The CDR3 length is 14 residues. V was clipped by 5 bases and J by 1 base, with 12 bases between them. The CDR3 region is CASRSLVQNTEAFF. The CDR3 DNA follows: TGCGCCAGCAGATCCTTGGTTCAGAACACTGAAGCTTTCTTT. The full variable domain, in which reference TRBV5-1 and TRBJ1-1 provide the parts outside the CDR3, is KAGVTQTPRYLIKTRGQQVTLSCSPISGHRSVSWYQQTPGQGLQFLFEYFSETQRNKGNFPGRFSGRQFSNSRSEMNVSTLELGDSALYLCASRSLVQNTEAFFGQGTRLTVV.

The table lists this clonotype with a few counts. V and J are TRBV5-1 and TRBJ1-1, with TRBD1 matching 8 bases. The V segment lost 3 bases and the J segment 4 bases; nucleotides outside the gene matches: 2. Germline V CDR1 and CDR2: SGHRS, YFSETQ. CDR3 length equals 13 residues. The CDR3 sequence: CASSWTGLTEAFF. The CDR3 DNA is TGCGCCAGCAGCTGGACAGGGCTCACTGAAGCTTTCTTT.

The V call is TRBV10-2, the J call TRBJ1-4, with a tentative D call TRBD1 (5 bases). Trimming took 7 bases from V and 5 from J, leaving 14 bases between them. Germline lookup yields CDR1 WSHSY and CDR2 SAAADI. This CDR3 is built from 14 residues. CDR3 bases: TGCGCCAGCAACGACCGCGGGGGGAATGAAAAACTGTTTTTT. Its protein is CASNDRGGNEKLFF.

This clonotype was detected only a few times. CDR3 in amino acids: CASCGTSGKEQYF. CDR3 coding DNA: TGTGCCAGCTGCGGGACTAGCGGGAAGGAGCAGTACTTC. The gene calls are TRBV6-1 and TRBJ2-7, with 13 bases matching TRBD2. The CDR3 contains 13 residues. V lost 8 bases and J lost 7; bases outside the gene matches: 5. Germline V gene lookup returns CDR1 MNHNS and CDR2 SASEGT.

CDR3 protein: CASSPRRGDEQYF. In nucleotides, the CDR3 is TGTGCCAGCAGCCCAAGGCGCGGGGACGAGCAGTACTTC. The chain combines TRBV7-2 with TRBJ2-7; D may be TRBD2 (6 bases). V lost 5 bases, J lost 5 bases, and 13 bases lay in between. The CDR3 covers 13 residues. CDR1 is SGHTA and CDR2 is FQGNSA in the germline V gene.

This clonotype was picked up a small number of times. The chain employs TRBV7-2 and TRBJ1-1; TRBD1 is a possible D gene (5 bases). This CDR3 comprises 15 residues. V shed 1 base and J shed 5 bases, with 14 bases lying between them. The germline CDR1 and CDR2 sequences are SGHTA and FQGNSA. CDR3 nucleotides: TGTGCCAGCAGCTTAGTCGTCGGCAGGGAGACTGAAGCTTTCTTT. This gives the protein CASSLVVGRETEAFF.

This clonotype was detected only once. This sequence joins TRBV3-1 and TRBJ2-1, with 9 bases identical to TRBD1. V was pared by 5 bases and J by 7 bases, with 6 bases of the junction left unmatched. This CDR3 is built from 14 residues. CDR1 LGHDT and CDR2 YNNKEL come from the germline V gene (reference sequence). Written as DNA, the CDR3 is TGTGCCAGCAGCTACAGGGGGCTCAGGAATGAGCAGTTCTTC. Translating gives CASSYRGLRNEQFF.

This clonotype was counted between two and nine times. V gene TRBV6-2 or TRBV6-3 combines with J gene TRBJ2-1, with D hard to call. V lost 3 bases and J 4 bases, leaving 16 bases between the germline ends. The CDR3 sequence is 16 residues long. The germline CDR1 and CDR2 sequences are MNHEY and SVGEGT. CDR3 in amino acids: CASSYATHRRYNEQFF. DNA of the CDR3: TGTGCCAGCAGTTATGCGACTCACCGGCGATACAATGAGCAGTTCTTC.

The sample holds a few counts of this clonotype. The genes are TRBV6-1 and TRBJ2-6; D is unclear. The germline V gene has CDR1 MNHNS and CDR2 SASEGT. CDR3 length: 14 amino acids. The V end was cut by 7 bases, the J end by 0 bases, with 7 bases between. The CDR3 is CASTAVSGANVLTF. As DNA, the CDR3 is TGTGCCAGCACCGCGGTCTCTGGGGCCAACGTCCTGACTTTC.

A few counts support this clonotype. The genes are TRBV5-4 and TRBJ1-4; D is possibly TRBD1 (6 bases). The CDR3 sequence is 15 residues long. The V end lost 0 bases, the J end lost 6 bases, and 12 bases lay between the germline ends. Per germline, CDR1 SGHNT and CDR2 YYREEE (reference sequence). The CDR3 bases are TGTGCCAGCAGCTTGGCGGGAACAGGGCATGAAAAACTGTTTTTT. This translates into CASSLAGTGHEKLFF.

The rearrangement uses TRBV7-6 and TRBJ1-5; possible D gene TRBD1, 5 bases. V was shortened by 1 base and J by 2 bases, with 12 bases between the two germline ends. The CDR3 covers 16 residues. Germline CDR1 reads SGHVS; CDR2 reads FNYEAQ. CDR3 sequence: CASSLGAGDRNQPQHF. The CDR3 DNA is TGTGCCAGCAGCTTAGGGGCGGGGGACCGCAATCAGCCCCAGCATTTT.

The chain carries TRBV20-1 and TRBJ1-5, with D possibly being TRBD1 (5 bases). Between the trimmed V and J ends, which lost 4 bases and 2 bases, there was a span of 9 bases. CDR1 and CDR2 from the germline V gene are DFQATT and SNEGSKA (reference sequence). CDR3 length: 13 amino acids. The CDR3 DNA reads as TGCAGTGCTACTCGGGGCGGCAATCAGCCCCAGCATTTT. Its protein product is CSATRGGNQPQHF.

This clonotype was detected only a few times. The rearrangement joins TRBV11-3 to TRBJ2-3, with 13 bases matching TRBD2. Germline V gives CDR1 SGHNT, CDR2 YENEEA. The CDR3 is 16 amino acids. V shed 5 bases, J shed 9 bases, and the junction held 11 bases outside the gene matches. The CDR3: CASSLGLAGVGDTQYF. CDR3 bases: TGTGCCAGCAGCCTCGGACTAGCGGGAGTGGGGGACACGCAGTATTTT. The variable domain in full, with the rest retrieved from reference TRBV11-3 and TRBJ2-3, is EAGVVQSPRYKIIEKKQPVAFWCNPISGHNTLYWYLQNLGQGPELLIRYENEEAVDDSQLPKDRFSAERLKGVDSTLKIQPAELGDSAVYLCASSLGLAGVGDTQYFGPGTRLTVL.

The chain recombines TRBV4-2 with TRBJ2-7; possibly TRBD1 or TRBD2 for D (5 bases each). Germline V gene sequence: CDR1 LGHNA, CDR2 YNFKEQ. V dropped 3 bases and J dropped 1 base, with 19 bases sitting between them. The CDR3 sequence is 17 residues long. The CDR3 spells CASSHVGAQLTSYEQYF. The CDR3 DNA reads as TGTGCCAGCAGCCACGTCGGGGCACAGCTTACTTCCTACGAGCAGTACTTC.

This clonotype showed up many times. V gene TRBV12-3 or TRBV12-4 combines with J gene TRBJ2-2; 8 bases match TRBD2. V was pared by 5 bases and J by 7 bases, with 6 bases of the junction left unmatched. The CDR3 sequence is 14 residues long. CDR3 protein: CASSLVRGGGELFF. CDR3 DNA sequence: TGTGCCAGCAGTCTCGTACGGGGGGGCGGGGAGCTGTTTTTT.

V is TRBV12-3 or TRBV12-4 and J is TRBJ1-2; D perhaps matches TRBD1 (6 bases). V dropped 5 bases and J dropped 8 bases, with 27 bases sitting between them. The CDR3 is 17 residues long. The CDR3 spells CASSADSSYKKLMGYTF. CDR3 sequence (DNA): TGTGCCAGCAGTGCGGACAGTTCTTATAAAAAGTTAATGGGCTACACCTTC.

The CDR3 nucleotides are TGTGCCAGCAGCCGATACAGTAATGAGCAGTTCTTC. Its protein product is CASSRYSNEQFF. V usage is TRBV12-3 or TRBV12-4 and J usage is TRBJ2-1; no reliable D call. The CDR3 consists of 12 residues. V lost 6 bases to trimming and J lost 7 bases, with 10 bases between them.

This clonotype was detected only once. CDR3 DNA sequence: TGTGCCAGCAGCTTAGTAGTAGCGGGAGCGGGCGAGCAGTACTTC. Residues: CASSLVVAGAGEQYF. The V gene is TRBV7-2, the J gene TRBJ2-7; 9 nucleotides align to TRBD2. This CDR3 is built from 15 residues. Germline-derived CDR1 and CDR2 are SGHTA and FQGNSA. V was clipped by 1 base and J by 6 bases; unmatched bases: 7. The variable domain in full, completed from reference TRBV7-2 and TRBJ2-7, reads GAGVSQSPSNKVTEKGKDVELRCDPISGHTALYWYRQSLGQGLEFLIYFQGNSAPDKSGLPSDRFSAERTGGSVSTLTIQRTQQEDSAVYLCASSLVVAGAGEQYFGPGTRLTVT.

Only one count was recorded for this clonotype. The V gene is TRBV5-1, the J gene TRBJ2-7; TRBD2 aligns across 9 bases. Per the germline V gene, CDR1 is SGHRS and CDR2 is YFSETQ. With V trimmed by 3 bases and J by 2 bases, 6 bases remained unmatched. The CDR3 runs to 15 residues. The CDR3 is CASSWGAGGPYEQYF. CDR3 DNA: TGCGCCAGCAGCTGGGGGGCGGGGGGGCCCTACGAGCAGTACTTC.

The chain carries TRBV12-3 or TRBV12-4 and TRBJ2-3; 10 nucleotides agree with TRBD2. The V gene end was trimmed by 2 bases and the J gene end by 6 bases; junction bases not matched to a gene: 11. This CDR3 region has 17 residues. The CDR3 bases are TGTGCCAGCAGTTTATTTGCTAGCGGGGGCCAAGGGGATACGCAGTATTTT. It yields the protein CASSLFASGGQGDTQYF.